This T cell receptor (beta chain) was sequenced during a study of post-analysis software for immune sequencing data. Looking at the study overall: The disease courses spanned relapsing-remitting, secondary progressive and progressive-relapsing forms of multiple sclerosis. Study conclusions and caveats: Patients had higher frequencies than controls of roughly 5 TRBV segments, including TRBV5-6, TRBV5-1 and TRBV20-1. Pronounced co-clustering by F measure was evident among identically batched samples.

Notes on this clonotype: Its specificity is not known.

The V gene end was trimmed by 8 bases and the J gene end by 5 bases; junction bases not matched to a gene: 15. CDR1 SQVTM and CDR2 ANQGSEA come from the germline V gene. The CDR3 totals 15 residues. The TCR beta cDNA libraries carried unique molecular identifiers. TCRdb reprocessed the PCR reads via MiXCR and lists one record per CDR3 protein. Of hundreds of thousands of distinct CDR3 sequences listed, 55% to 70% are singletons. The source is a girl aged 2 to 9 with multiple sclerosis. The sequenced material came from blood. The chain carries TRBV29-1 and TRBJ2-1, with 7 bases fitting TRBD2. CDR3 protein: CSLSSVAGVNNEQFF. The CDR3 nucleotides read TGCAGCCTTTCCTCAGTCGCGGGAGTTAACAATGAGCAGTTCTTC.